The clone carrying this TCR beta chain has a single count. The same CDR3 can be traced to other DNA sequences in this sample. Sequenced by immunoSEQ multiplex PCR; TCRdb stores in-frame clones only, minus some. The data show over 110,000 clones, with roughly 84% seen just once and 3.9% held by the top ten. This entry belongs to a study of blood T cell repertoires in COVID-19. CDR3 length: 13 residues. The V gene lost 4 bases and the J gene lost 0 bases, with 6 bases spanning the gap. Germline V gene data show CDR1 as SQVTM and CDR2 as ANQGSEA. The sequence was collected from a man in his fifties or sixties in a cohort exposed to, infected with or recovered from COVID-19 (not recorded which). The rearrangement joins TRBV29-1 to TRBJ2-2; a weak D match, TRBD1 (6 bases). Source material: PBMCs or T cells enriched from blood (not recorded which). CDR3: CSVGTANTGELFF. CDR3 nucleotide sequence: TGCAGCGTTGGGACAGCGAACACCGGGGAGCTGTTTTTT.